These 32 T cell receptor beta chains were all obtained from the same sample, sequenced in a study of T cells in Graves' hyperthyroidism and ophthalmopathy. From RNA transcripts, TCR beta CDR3 regions were amplified. Researchers ran a first-round RT-PCR on the TCR CDR3 using the HTBI primer set. MiXCR, run by TCRdb on the multiplex PCR reads, gives a single entry per CDR3 protein. The table records 300,000 to 400,000 distinct CDR3 sequences, over 11% of them present only once. Sequenced material: blood. The receptors were gathered from a woman aged 55 to 70 with Graves' hyperthyroidism.

This clonotype was observed a few times. V gene TRBV20-1 combines with J gene TRBJ2-4, with D uncertain. The CDR3 extends over 15 amino acids. Trimming took 2 bases from V and 1 from J, leaving 12 bases between them. Germline assignment: CDR1 DFQATT and CDR2 SNEGSKA (reference sequence). CDR3 DNA sequence: TGCAGTGCTAGAAGCCCGGGTCGGGCCAAAAACATTCAGTACTTC. Translated, it gives CSARSPGRAKNIQYF.

This clonotype was seen ten or more times. Here the CDR3 reads CASSPPGLGTGKNWNEQFF. The CDR3 coding sequence is TGCGCCAGCTCGCCACCGGGCCTCGGAACCGGAAAAAACTGGAATGAGCAGTTCTTC. The V call is TRBV10-1, the J call TRBJ2-1; D is unresolved. CDR1 and CDR2 from the germline V gene are WNHNN and SYGVQD (reference sequence). The CDR3 runs to 19 residues. Trimming stripped 8 bases from V and 7 bases from J, with 33 bases between.

As to this clonotype: Just one base apart from a much larger clone, this may be a read error. The chain has TRBV3-1 and TRBJ1-2; D remains ambiguous. CDR3 length: 15 amino acids. Germline V CDR1 and CDR2: LGHDT, YNNKEL (reference sequence). V lost 2 bases, J lost 1 base, and 11 bases lay in between. CDR3 nucleotides: TGTGCCAGCAGCCAACATGGTTCATTTAACTATGGCTACACCTTC. Protein sequence: CASSQHGSFNYGYTF. The variable domain in full, with the rest retrieved from reference TRBV3-1 and TRBJ1-2, is DTAVSQTPKYLVTQMGNDKSIKCEQNLGHDTMYWYKQDSKKFLKIMFSYNNKELIINETVPNRFSPKSPDKAHLNLHINSLELGDSAVYFCASSQHGSFNYGYTFGSGTRLTVV.

Points on this clonotype: One base away lies a much larger clone, so this may be a sequencing read error. The chain combines TRBV2 with TRBJ2-3; 8 bases fit TRBD2. The length of the CDR3 is 14 residues. Per germline, CDR1 SNHLY and CDR2 FYNNEI. The CDR3 reads CASSRLASKDTQYF. The CDR3, as DNA: TGTGCCAGCAGCAGACTAGCGAGCAAAGATACGCAGTATTTT.

The J gene is TRBJ2-7, the V gene TRBV7-8, with 7 bases identical to TRBD1. After removal of 2 bases from V and 0 bases from J, the junction contained 7 bases not matched to a gene. Germline V gene data show CDR1 as SGHVS and CDR2 as FQNEAQ. The CDR3 consists of 16 residues. CDR3 nucleotide sequence: TGTGCCAGCAGCTTATTAGGCAGGGGGATCTCCTACGAGCAGTACTTC. Protein: CASSLLGRGISYEQYF.

The chain carries TRBV3-1 and TRBJ1-1, with D perhaps TRBD1 (5 bases). Per germline, CDR1 LGHDT and CDR2 YNNKEL (reference sequence). This CDR3 contains 15 residues. V lost 0 bases and J 1 base, leaving 9 bases between the germline ends. CDR3 DNA: TGTGCCAGCAGCCAAGATCAGGGTAAGAACACTGAAGCTTTCTTT. It codes for CASSQDQGKNTEAFF.

This clonotype was found a few times. The gene calls are TRBV7-9 and TRBJ2-7; tentatively, D is TRBD1 (7 bases). The CDR3 runs to 15 residues. CDR1 and CDR2 (germline): SEHNR, FQNEAQ (reference sequence). V was cut by 5 bases and J by 1 base, with 15 bases left in between. The CDR3, as DNA: TGTGCCAGCAGCGTAGGGGGCCGGGGGTCCTACGAGCAGTACTTC. It yields the protein CASSVGGRGSYEQYF.

This clonotype was recorded at least ten times. The gene calls are TRBV7-9 and TRBJ2-2; the D gene is possibly TRBD1 (6 bases). Germline V gives CDR1 SEHNR, CDR2 FQNEAQ (reference sequence). The CDR3 is 14 amino acids. Trimming removed 7 bases from V and 6 bases from J, with 15 bases in between. This CDR3 reads CASKGEFSPGELFF. DNA of the CDR3: TGTGCCAGCAAGGGGGAATTTAGTCCCGGGGAGCTGTTTTTT.

This clonotype was counted many times. This chain uses TRBV2 with TRBJ2-3; TRBD2 agrees at 10 bases. Germline CDR1 is SNHLY and CDR2 is FYNNEI. The junction had 8 bases not matched to a gene; V was cut back by 6 bases and J by 5 bases. This CDR3 comprises 15 residues. The CDR3 nucleotides read TGTGCCAGCAGCACAGCGGGAGGGCCGGGAGATACGCAGTATTTT. Translation gives CASSTAGGPGDTQYF. The full variable domain, in which reference TRBV2 and TRBJ2-3 provide the parts outside the CDR3, is EPEVTQTPSHQVTQMGQEVILRCVPISNHLYFYWYRQILGQKVEFLVSFYNNEISEKSEIFDDQFSVERPDGSNFTLKIRSTKLEDSAMYFCASSTAGGPGDTQYFGPGTRLTVL.

The chain uses TRBV28 and TRBJ2-5, with 11 positions matching TRBD1. Trimming removed 3 bases from V and 2 bases from J; junction bases left unmatched: 8. The germline V gene has CDR1 MDHEN and CDR2 SYDVKM. The CDR3 runs 17 residues. The CDR3 nucleotides are TGTGCCAGCAGTTTTTATGGACAGGGGGCTGAGCAAGAGACCCAGTACTTC. This sequence encodes CASSFYGQGAEQETQYF.

Concerning this clonotype: A junction end diverges from the germline sequence, so it may reflect a read error. The rearrangement uses TRBV7-9 and TRBJ1-4; D might be TRBD1 (6 bases). Germline lookup yields CDR1 SEHNR and CDR2 FQNEAQ (reference sequence). The CDR3 covers 17 residues. CDR3 region: CASSSRLGGATNEKLVF. The CDR3 region has the DNA TGTGCCAGCAGCTCCAGACTCGGGGGGGCAACTAATGAAAAACTGGTTTTT.

This clonotype was picked up one time. CDR3 nucleotide sequence: TGCAGTGCTAGACCGTCACGGGTTAGCCTCGAGCAGTACTTC. Translation: CSARPSRVSLEQYF. The chain recombines TRBV20-1 with TRBJ2-7; D is uncertain. CDR3 length: 14 amino acids. V was shortened by 2 bases and J by 6 bases, with 17 bases between the two germline ends. Germline values: CDR1 DFQATT, CDR2 SNEGSKA (reference sequence).

The CDR3 nucleotides read TGTGCCAGCAGGCGTTTATATGGCTACACCTTC. It yields the protein CASRRLYGYTF. The chain has TRBV6-1 and TRBJ1-2; no firm D call. Trimming removed 6 bases at V and 5 bases at J, with 7 bases between. CDR3 length: 11 residues. CDR1 and CDR2 (germline): MNHNS, SASEGT.

This clonotype was recorded at least ten times. The rearrangement uses TRBV12-3 or TRBV12-4 and TRBJ2-1; 7 bases agree with TRBD2. V gave up 1 base and J gave up 7 bases; unmatched junction bases: 7. CDR3 length: 15 residues. The CDR3 loop is CASSLGLAAWNEQFF. The CDR3 DNA reads as TGTGCCAGCAGTTTAGGCCTAGCGGCTTGGAATGAGCAGTTCTTC.

The chain links TRBV14 to TRBJ1-1, with TRBD1 identical over 8 bases. The CDR3 loop spans 16 amino acids. The germline gives CDR1 SGHDN, CDR2 FVKESK. Unmatched junction bases numbered 11, after V lost 4 bases and J lost 4 bases. In DNA, the CDR3 is TGTGCCAGCAGCCGATTCTTAGGACAGGGTTCCACTGAAGCTTTCTTT. This gives the protein CASSRFLGQGSTEAFF. Based on the CDR3 plus reference TRBV14 and TRBJ1-1, the full variable domain is EAGVTQFPSHSVIEKGQTVTLRCDPISGHDNLYWYRRVMGKEIKFLLHFVKESKQDESGMPNNRFLAERTGGTYSTLKVQPAELEDSGVYFCASSRFLGQGSTEAFFGQGTRLTVV.

The rearrangement joins TRBV11-3 to TRBJ1-4; TRBD1 aligns across 7 bases. The CDR3 loop spans 15 amino acids. The ends lost 2 bases at V and 8 bases at J; junction bases unmatched: 8. Germline CDR1 SGHNT, CDR2 YENEEA. CDR3 sequence: CASSLRQGGEEKLFF. CDR3 sequence (DNA): TGTGCCAGCAGCTTACGACAGGGTGGGGAAGAAAAACTGTTTTTT.

This clonotype has a count of ten or more. The J gene is TRBJ2-3, the V gene TRBV12-3 or TRBV12-4; D is uncertain. V gave up 4 bases and J gave up 0 bases, with 14 bases separating them. The CDR3 loop spans 16 amino acids. The CDR3 sequence: CASSSLYLASTDTQYF. The CDR3 DNA reads as TGTGCCAGCAGTTCTCTCTACCTGGCTAGCACAGATACGCAGTATTTT.

This clonotype was detected many times. V gene TRBV20-1 combines with J gene TRBJ2-7; D possibly corresponds to TRBD2 (6 bases). The CDR3 runs 12 residues. Germline CDR1 reads DFQATT; CDR2 reads SNEGSKA (reference sequence). V was trimmed by 5 bases and J by 3 bases, leaving 11 bases between them. CDR3: CSALPGGYEQYF. The CDR3 DNA reads TGCAGTGCTCTCCCCGGGGGCTACGAGCAGTACTTC.

The chain employs TRBV28 and TRBJ2-3; TRBD1 matches at 7 bases. The V and J ends lost 7 bases and 9 bases, in that order; junction bases with no gene match: 7. Per germline, CDR1 MDHEN and CDR2 SYDVKM. CDR3 length: 12 amino acids. The CDR3 DNA reads TGTGCCAGCACCCTCGGACAGGCGACGCAGTATTTT. Protein sequence: CASTLGQATQYF.

This clonotype has a handful of counts. V and J are TRBV4-2 and TRBJ2-2, with D unclear. With 0 bases removed from V and 6 bases from J, the gap between germline ends came to 11 bases. The CDR3 extends over 15 amino acids. Germline CDR1 reads LGHNA; CDR2 reads YNFKEQ. CDR3 nucleotides: TGTGCCAGCAGCCAAGATCTCGTAGGTGCCGGGGAGCTGTTTTTT. This codes for CASSQDLVGAGELFF.

This clonotype was observed a handful of times. The V call is TRBV13, the J call TRBJ1-3; D remains unclear. The CDR3 contains 13 residues. With 3 bases removed from V and 0 bases from J, the gap between germline ends came to 3 bases. The germline V gene encodes CDR1 PRHDT and CDR2 FYEKMQ (reference sequence). The CDR3 DNA reads TGTGCCAGCAGCTTTGACTCTGGAAACACCATATATTTT. Encoded protein: CASSFDSGNTIYF.

This clonotype was counted many times. The chain carries TRBV20-1 and TRBJ2-2; 8 nucleotides agree with TRBD2. The CDR3 covers 15 residues. The V segment lost 3 bases and the J segment 5 bases; nucleotides outside the gene matches: 8. CDR1 and CDR2 from the germline V gene are DFQATT and SNEGSKA (reference sequence). CDR3 residues: CSASRAGVGTGELFF. The CDR3 nucleotides are TGCAGTGCTAGTAGAGCGGGAGTAGGGACCGGGGAGCTGTTTTTT.

This clonotype was found many times. The rearrangement links TRBV28 to TRBJ2-1; TRBD2 matches at 7 bases. Germline values: CDR1 MDHEN, CDR2 SYDVKM. V dropped 4 bases and J dropped 0; count of bases not matched to a gene: 15. The CDR3 runs to 19 residues. Here the CDR3 reads CASSSSGMSPSGSYNEQFF. The DNA for the CDR3 is TGTGCCAGCAGTTCCAGCGGGATGTCCCCCTCTGGCTCCTACAATGAGCAGTTCTTC.

This clonotype has a count of ten or more. The chain recombines TRBV20-1 with TRBJ2-5, with D maybe TRBD2 (5 bases). This CDR3 contains 13 residues. V lost 5 bases and J 5 bases, leaving 15 bases between the germline ends. The germline V gene encodes CDR1 DFQATT and CDR2 SNEGSKA (reference sequence). DNA of the CDR3: TGCAGTGCTTCACGAGGCGGAGGCGAGACCCAGTACTTC. Translated: CSASRGGGETQYF.

In its sample, this clonotype was seen many times. The rearrangement links TRBV2 to TRBJ2-1, with D possibly TRBD2 on 6 matching bases. CDR1 and CDR2 from the germline V gene are SNHLY and FYNNEI. V was cut by 6 bases and J by 0 bases, with 9 bases left in between. CDR3 length equals 14 residues. CDR3 amino acids: CASRGGSSYNEQFF. In nucleotides, the CDR3 is TGTGCCAGCAGGGGGGGTAGCTCCTACAATGAGCAGTTCTTC.

This clonotype was counted many times. The chain is built from TRBV12-3 or TRBV12-4 and TRBJ2-1; 9 bases align to TRBD2. The CDR3 extends over 16 amino acids. Germline trimming cut 4 bases from V and 5 bases from J; bases unmatched to any gene: 9. This CDR3 is CASSYPGLALHNEQFF. CDR3 coding DNA: TGTGCCAGCAGTTACCCGGGACTAGCTTTACACAATGAGCAGTTCTTC.

This clonotype has ten or more counts. The chain employs TRBV20-1 and TRBJ1-2, with D possibly matching TRBD1 (5 bases). This CDR3 spans 13 amino acids. Germline CDR1 and CDR2: DFQATT and SNEGSKA (reference sequence). V was cut by 0 bases and J by 5 bases, with 10 bases left in between. Here the CDR3 reads CSARDGGGYGYTF. The DNA for the CDR3 is TGCAGTGCTAGAGATGGGGGGGGATATGGCTACACCTTC.

Worth noting for this clonotype: The junction departs from the called germline gene at one end, perhaps through a read error. This sequence joins TRBV19 and TRBJ2-5, with 9 bases identical to TRBD2. The CDR3 consists of 12 residues. Germline CDR1 is LNHDA and CDR2 is SQIVND (reference sequence). DNA for the CDR3: TGTGCCGGTAGCGGGAGCAAGGAGACCCAGTACTTC. Amino acids: CAGSGSKETQYF.

The chain couples TRBV28 to TRBJ2-3; possible D gene TRBD1, 6 bases. CDR3 length equals 16 residues. Germline loops: CDR1 MDHEN, CDR2 SYDVKM. V lost 7 bases to trimming and J lost 4 bases, with 21 bases between them. CDR3 sequence reads: CASMRVPQGRADTQYF. Here the CDR3 DNA reads TGTGCCAGCATGCGCGTCCCGCAGGGGCGGGCAGATACGCAGTATTTT.

This sequence joins TRBV7-9 and TRBJ2-1; TRBD2 matches at 13 bases. This CDR3 is 15 amino acids long. Trimming at V came to 5 bases and at J to 9 bases, leaving 7 bases not matched to a gene. From germline, CDR1 is SEHNR and CDR2 FQNEAQ (reference sequence). The CDR3 bases are TGTGCCAGCAGCCTAAGGACTAGCGGGAGTGGTGAGCAGTTCTTC. Protein product: CASSLRTSGSGEQFF.

This clonotype showed up just a few times. The genes are TRBV6-5 and TRBJ1-4; 8 bases match TRBD1. The CDR3 is 16 amino acids. With V trimmed by 1 base and J by 2 bases, 3 bases remained unmatched. Germline V gives CDR1 MNHEY, CDR2 SVGAGI. CDR3 in amino acids: CASSYFTGGTNEKLFF. DNA of the CDR3: TGTGCCAGCAGTTACTTCACAGGGGGGACTAATGAAAAACTGTTTTTT.

The chain carries TRBV5-1 and TRBJ2-1, with 8 bases fitting TRBD1. Looked up from germline, CDR1 is SGHRS and CDR2 is YFSETQ. Trimming at V came to 2 bases and at J to 9 bases, leaving 10 bases not matched to a gene. The CDR3 length is 15 residues. CDR3 amino acids: CASSFTGQELGEQFF. CDR3 nucleotides: TGCGCCAGCAGCTTCACGGGACAGGAATTGGGTGAGCAGTTCTTC.